The 32 T cell receptor beta chains in this list originate from one sample, sequenced in a study of blood T cell repertoires in COVID-19. Clones were sequenced by immunoSEQ multiplex PCR, and TCRdb holds only the in-frame ones, with some missing. The table shows about 260,000 clones, with over 70% occurring only once. Sequenced material: peripheral blood. These receptors all come from a human donor in a cohort sampled during active COVID-19.

The V gene is TRBV5-4, the J gene TRBJ2-5; TRBD2 agrees at 11 bases. Germline loops: CDR1 SGHNT, CDR2 YYREEE (reference sequence). The CDR3 runs to 15 residues. J lost 3 bases, V lost 4 bases, and 5 bases had no gene match. Here the CDR3 reads CASSRMGLAEETQYF. The CDR3 region has the DNA TGTGCCAGCAGCCGGATGGGACTAGCGGAAGAGACCCAGTACTTC. Combining the CDR3 with reference TRBV5-4 and TRBJ2-5 gives the whole variable domain ETGVTQSPTHLIKTRGQQVTLRCSSQSGHNTVSWYQQALGQGPQFIFQYYREEENGRGNFPPRFSGLQFPNYSSELNVNALELDDSALYLCASSRMGLAEETQYFGPGTRLLVL.

This chain uses TRBV4-3 with TRBJ1-4; D call uncertain. There are 15 residues in the CDR3. The V gene lost 0 bases and the J gene lost 9 bases, with 14 bases spanning the gap. Germline loops: CDR1 LGHNA, CDR2 YSLEER. CDR3 DNA: TGCGCCAGCAGCCAAGATGGAGAGGGTTGGAAAAAACTGTTTTTT. Translation gives CASSQDGEGWKKLFF.

The rearrangement joins TRBV24-1 to TRBJ2-5, with 12 nucleotides matching TRBD2. The CDR3 has 16 residues. Germline V gene sequence: CDR1 KGHDR, CDR2 SFDVKD. V was pared by 3 bases and J by 2 bases, with 3 bases of the junction left unmatched. The DNA for the CDR3 is TGTGCCACCAGTGATCGGACTAGCGGGGAACAAGAGACCCAGTACTTC. This sequence encodes CATSDRTSGEQETQYF.

The CDR3: CASSPNGQGGSYEQYF. The CDR3 DNA reads TGTGCCAGCTCACCTAACGGACAGGGTGGGTCCTACGAGCAGTACTTC. The V call is TRBV18, the J call TRBJ2-7, with 8 bases lining up with TRBD1. V was pared by 3 bases and J by 1 base, with 8 bases of the junction left unmatched. This CDR3 comprises 16 residues. Germline V lookup: CDR1 KGHSH, CDR2 LQKENI. Full variable domain (rest looked up from reference TRBV18 and TRBJ2-7): NAGVMQNPRHLVRRRGQEARLRCSPMKGHSHVYWYRQLPEEGLKFMVYLQKENIIDESGMPKERFSAEFPKEGPSILRIQQVVRGDSAAYFCASSPNGQGGSYEQYFGPGTRLTVT.

This clone was counted a few times. The gene calls are TRBV2 and TRBJ1-3; D is ambiguous. Per the germline V gene, CDR1 is SNHLY and CDR2 is FYNNEI. This CDR3 spans 15 amino acids. V was pared by 3 bases and J by 1 base, with 10 bases between. The CDR3 is CASSDGYSSGNTIYF. The CDR3 DNA reads as TGTGCCAGCAGTGATGGGTACAGTTCTGGAAACACCATATATTTT.

The chain employs TRBV12-3 or TRBV12-4 and TRBJ2-3; a possible D gene is TRBD1 (5 bases). V was clipped by 6 bases and J by 3 bases, with 7 bases between them. The CDR3 is made up of 12 amino acids. This CDR3 reads CASSPGTDTQYF. CDR3 nucleotide sequence: TGTGCCAGCAGCCCAGGGACAGATACGCAGTATTTT.

V and J are TRBV6-5 and TRBJ1-1; D not resolved. CDR1 is MNHEY, CDR2 SVGAGI, per germline. This CDR3 has 13 amino acids. The ends were cut back, 6 bases at V and 6 bases at J, with 14 bases in the middle. This CDR3 is CASREDLGAEAFF. DNA of the CDR3: TGTGCCAGCAGGGAGGACCTCGGGGCTGAAGCTTTCTTT.

This clone was counted ten times or more. This CDR3 is CASSSGQGHNEQFF. The CDR3 DNA is TGTGCCAGCAGCTCAGGACAGGGCCACAATGAGCAGTTCTTC. The rearrangement joins TRBV7-3 to TRBJ2-1; 8 bases map to TRBD1. Germline values: CDR1 SGHTA, CDR2 FQGTGA. V lost 4 bases to trimming and J lost 5 bases; unmatched junction nucleotides: 4. This CDR3 is built from 14 residues.

The genes are TRBV5-1 and TRBJ2-5; TRBD1 aligns across 9 bases. After removal of 4 bases from V and 5 bases from J, the junction contained 12 bases not matched to a gene. The CDR3 runs 16 residues. CDR1 SGHRS and CDR2 YFSETQ come from the germline V gene. The CDR3 region is CASSAFSTGGAETQYF. The CDR3, as DNA: TGCGCCAGCAGCGCGTTTAGTACAGGGGGCGCGGAGACCCAGTACTTC.

V usage is TRBV9 and J usage is TRBJ2-1, with D possibly matching TRBD2 (5 bases). The V end lost 2 bases, the J end lost 3 bases, and 12 bases lay between the germline ends. The CDR3 extends over 15 amino acids. Germline CDR1 and CDR2: SGDLS and YYNGEE. DNA for the CDR3: TGTGCCAGCAGCGTTAGGACCCGGGGCTACAATGAGCAGTTCTTC. It is translated as CASSVRTRGYNEQFF.

This sequence joins TRBV19 and TRBJ1-1; D is perhaps TRBD1 (6 bases). V was pared by 5 bases and J by 1 base, with 11 bases between. Per the germline V gene, CDR1 is LNHDA and CDR2 is SQIVND (reference sequence). The length of the CDR3 is 14 residues. The CDR3 spells CASSWGGTNTEAFF. The DNA for the CDR3 is TGTGCCAGTAGTTGGGGGGGCACGAACACTGAAGCTTTCTTT.

This clone came up a few times. The genes are TRBV19 and TRBJ1-1; tentative D call: TRBD1 (6 bases). Looked up from germline, CDR1 is LNHDA and CDR2 is SQIVND (reference sequence). V lost 7 bases, J lost 1 base, and 13 bases lay in between. CDR3 length: 14 amino acids. The CDR3 spells CASTSQGTNTEAFF. CDR3 DNA: TGTGCCAGTACCTCACAGGGCACGAACACTGAAGCTTTCTTT.

This chain uses TRBV19 with TRBJ2-7; D not resolved. The length of the CDR3 is 13 residues. V was clipped by 6 bases and J by 2 bases, with 11 bases between them. CDR1 and CDR2 (germline): LNHDA, SQIVND (reference sequence). DNA for the CDR3: TGTGCCAGTAGCGTCCAGGTCCCCTACGAGCAGTACTTC. Translated: CASSVQVPYEQYF. The full variable domain, its missing parts supplied by reference TRBV19 and TRBJ2-7, is DGGITQSPKYLFRKEGQNVTLSCEQNLNHDAMYWYRQDPGQGLRLIYYSQIVNDFQKGDIAEGYSVSREKKESFPLTVTSAQKNPTAFYLCASSVQVPYEQYFGPGTRLTVT.

The gene calls are TRBV29-1 and TRBJ2-1; no clear D gene. Germline CDR1 SQVTM, CDR2 ANQGSEA. Trimming removed 4 bases from V and 2 bases from J, with 6 bases in between. The CDR3 runs 12 residues. CDR3 in amino acids: CSVAHTYNEQFF. As DNA, the CDR3 is TGCAGCGTTGCTCACACCTACAATGAGCAGTTCTTC.

This clone was seen at least ten times. The genes are TRBV28 and TRBJ2-1; TRBD2 might be the D (5 bases). The germline CDR1 and CDR2 sequences are MDHEN and SYDVKM. Trimming left V 5 bases short and J 3 bases short, with 14 bases between. The CDR3 extends over 15 amino acids. The CDR3 sequence is CASSPLGEGYNEQFF. CDR3 DNA sequence: TGTGCCAGCAGTCCCCTCGGGGAAGGCTACAATGAGCAGTTCTTC.

The genes are TRBV6-1 and TRBJ1-4, with D uncertain. This CDR3 spans 16 amino acids. The V and J ends lost 2 bases and 0 bases respectively, with 10 bases between them. The V gene's germline CDR1 is MNHNS and CDR2 SASEGT. CDR3 amino acids: CASSEFSTATNEKLFF. CDR3 in DNA: TGTGCCAGCAGTGAATTTTCCACAGCAACTAATGAAAAACTGTTTTTT.

This clone was picked up one time. V is TRBV5-6 and J is TRBJ2-7; 7 positions match TRBD1. The trim removed 0 bases at V and 2 bases at J, leaving 5 bases unmatched. CDR1 is SGHDT, CDR2 YYEEEE, per germline. The CDR3 is 15 amino acids. The CDR3 nucleotides are TGTGCCAGCAGCTTGGGGCAGGGGACAGCCTACGAGCAGTACTTC. Protein sequence: CASSLGQGTAYEQYF.

This clone has ten or more counts. The V call is TRBV18, the J call TRBJ1-1, with D possibly being TRBD1 (5 bases). Germline values: CDR1 KGHSH, CDR2 LQKENI. The V gene lost 8 bases and the J gene lost 4 bases, with 14 bases spanning the gap. The CDR3 is 13 residues long. The CDR3 DNA is TGTGCCAGCGATTTGGGGGGGAGCACTGAAGCTTTCTTT. It translates to CASDLGGSTEAFF.

The CDR3 reads CASSSGQGWQTQYF. CDR3 coding DNA: TGTGCCAGCAGCTCGGGACAGGGATGGCAGACCCAGTACTTC. The chain uses TRBV7-9 and TRBJ2-5; 9 bases match TRBD1. Per the germline V gene, CDR1 is SEHNR and CDR2 is FQNEAQ (reference sequence). The CDR3 covers 14 residues. The junction had 6 bases not matched to a gene; V was cut back by 4 bases and J by 6 bases. Drawing the rest from reference TRBV7-9 and TRBJ2-5, the complete variable domain is DTGVSQNPRHKITKRGQNVTFRCDPISEHNRLYWYRQTLGQGPEFLTYFQNEAQLEKSRLLSDRFSAERPKGSFSTLEIQRTEQGDSAMYLCASSSGQGWQTQYFGPGTRLLVL.

The chain couples TRBV6-5 to TRBJ2-7; 7 nucleotides line up with TRBD2. This CDR3 comprises 14 residues. CDR1 is MNHEY, CDR2 SVGAGI, per germline. The junction had 7 bases not matched to a gene; V was cut back by 7 bases and J by 1 base. CDR3 region: CASTTQRDSYEQYF. In nucleotides, the CDR3 is TGTGCCAGCACTACACAGCGGGATTCCTACGAGCAGTACTTC.

The V and J genes are TRBV3-1 (or the pseudogene TRBV3-2) and TRBJ2-7; 8 bases are a match to TRBD2. V shed 0 bases and J 4 bases; nucleotides not matched to a gene: 5. CDR1 is LGHDT and CDR2 is YNNKEL in the germline V gene (reference sequence). This CDR3 contains 15 residues. The CDR3 DNA follows: TGTGCCAGCAGCCAAGATGGGGGACTAGTTTACGAGCAGTACTTC. Translation: CASSQDGGLVYEQYF.

The chain has TRBV6-4 and TRBJ2-1, with D possibly matching TRBD2 (6 bases). This CDR3 has 11 residues. The V gene lost 7 bases and the J gene lost 7 bases, with 8 bases spanning the gap. Germline loops: CDR1 MRHNA, CDR2 SNTAGT. The CDR3 spells CASTAGNEQFF. The CDR3, as DNA: TGTGCCAGCACCGCGGGAAATGAGCAGTTCTTC.

This clone was detected once. The chain carries TRBV15 and TRBJ1-5, with 7 positions matching TRBD1. This CDR3 has 15 residues. The germline V gene has CDR1 LNHNV and CDR2 YYDKDF (reference sequence). Trimming at V came to 2 bases and at J to 0 bases, leaving 1 base not matched to a gene. For the CDR3, the DNA is TGTGCCACCAGCAGAACAGGGGATAGCAATCAGCCCCAGCATTTT. It encodes CATSRTGDSNQPQHF.

The gene calls are TRBV24-1 and TRBJ2-7, with 7 bases aligning to TRBD2. CDR3 length: 15 amino acids. Germline V lookup: CDR1 KGHDR, CDR2 SFDVKD. After removal of 0 bases from V and 3 bases from J, the junction contained 4 bases not matched to a gene. The CDR3 loop is CATSDLRAGVYEQYF. In nucleotides, the CDR3 is TGTGCCACCAGTGATTTGAGGGCGGGAGTCTACGAGCAGTACTTC.

The chain combines TRBV11-2 with TRBJ1-4; D might be TRBD1 (5 bases). V was pared by 2 bases and J by 8 bases, with 12 bases between. The germline V gene encodes CDR1 SGHAT and CDR2 FQNNGV. This CDR3 contains 14 residues. CDR3: CASSLIGRAEKLFF. CDR3 bases: TGTGCCAGCAGCTTAATTGGCAGGGCCGAAAAACTGTTTTTT.

This chain links TRBV4-1 with TRBJ1-6, with TRBD1 matching 9 bases. This CDR3 region has 17 residues. CDR1 is MGHRA, CDR2 YSYEKL, per germline. J was trimmed by 5 bases and V by 3 bases; bases with no gene match: 8. The DNA for the CDR3 is TGCGCCAGCAGCCAGGTACAGGGGGCGTCTAATAATTCACCCCTCCACTTT. It is translated as CASSQVQGASNNSPLHF.

This chain connects TRBV7-9 to TRBJ2-1; 11 nucleotides align to TRBD2. The junction had 5 bases not matched to a gene; V was cut back by 1 base and J by 6 bases. CDR3 length: 16 amino acids. Germline CDR1 is SEHNR and CDR2 is FQNEAQ (reference sequence). The CDR3 coding sequence is TGTGCCAGCAGCTTAGGTTCTCTAGCGGGAGGCAATGAGCAGTTCTTC. Protein: CASSLGSLAGGNEQFF.

The CDR3 reads CASSVLPAGIDSPLHF. CDR3 DNA: TGTGCCAGCAGCGTACTCCCAGCAGGGATCGATTCACCCCTCCACTTT. The rearrangement joins TRBV9 to TRBJ1-6, with a tentative D call TRBD1 (5 bases). V lost 1 base to trimming and J lost 8 bases, with 16 bases between them. From germline, CDR1 is SGDLS and CDR2 YYNGEE. This CDR3 spans 16 amino acids.

The chain links TRBV28 to TRBJ1-5; no clear D. Trimming removed 4 bases from V and 7 bases from J, with 8 bases in between. This CDR3 has 12 amino acids. The germline V gene encodes CDR1 MDHEN and CDR2 SYDVKM. The CDR3 is CASSSTGQPQHF. The DNA of the CDR3 is TGTGCCAGCAGTTCCACGGGGCAGCCCCAGCATTTT.

V usage is TRBV6-1 and J usage is TRBJ1-2; maybe TRBD1 (6 bases). V was cut by 5 bases and J by 5 bases, with 12 bases left in between. CDR3 length: 13 amino acids. Germline CDR1 reads MNHNS; CDR2 reads SASEGT. CDR3 in amino acids: CASSTGQSYGYTF. The DNA for the CDR3 is TGTGCCAGCAGTACTGGACAGTCGTATGGCTACACCTTC.

The chain recombines TRBV29-1 with TRBJ1-2; possibly TRBD1 for D (5 bases). Germline V gives CDR1 SQVTM, CDR2 ANQGSEA. V was cut by 7 bases and J by 6 bases, with 9 bases left in between. CDR3 length: 10 amino acids. The CDR3: CSALGDGYTF. The CDR3 nucleotides read TGCAGCGCCCTAGGGGATGGCTACACCTTC.

The chain is built from TRBV2 and TRBJ1-2, with a tentative D call TRBD1 (5 bases). Per the germline V gene, CDR1 is SNHLY and CDR2 is FYNNEI. The V and J ends lost 6 bases and 6 bases respectively, with 17 bases between them. The CDR3 contains 14 residues. CDR3 DNA sequence: TGTGCCAGCAGAGGACACGGTGTACGGGATGGCTACACCTTC. It is translated as CASRGHGVRDGYTF.